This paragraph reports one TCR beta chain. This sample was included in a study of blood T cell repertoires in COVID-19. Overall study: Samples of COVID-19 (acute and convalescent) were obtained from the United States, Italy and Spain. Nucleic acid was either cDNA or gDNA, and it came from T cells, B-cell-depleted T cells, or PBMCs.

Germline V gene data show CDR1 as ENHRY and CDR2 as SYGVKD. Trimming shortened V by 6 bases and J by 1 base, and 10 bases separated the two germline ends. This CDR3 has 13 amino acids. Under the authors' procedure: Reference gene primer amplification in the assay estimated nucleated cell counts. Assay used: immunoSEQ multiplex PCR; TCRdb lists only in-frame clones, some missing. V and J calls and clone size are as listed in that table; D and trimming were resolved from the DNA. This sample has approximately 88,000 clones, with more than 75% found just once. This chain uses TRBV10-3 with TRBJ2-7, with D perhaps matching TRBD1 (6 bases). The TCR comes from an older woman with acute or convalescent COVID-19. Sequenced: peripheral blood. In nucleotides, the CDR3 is TGTGCCATCAGGCCGGGACAATCCTACGAGCAGTACGTC. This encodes CAIRPGQSYEQYV.